This TCR beta chain was identified in a study of blood T cell repertoires in COVID-19. Study background: PBMCs, B-cell-depleted T cells, or T cells provided the cDNA or gDNA that made up the material.

Source study methods: It was from reference gene primer amplification that nucleated cell counts were estimated. The repertoire was sequenced with immunoSEQ multiplex PCR; TCRdb's copy has only in-frame clones and lacks some. V, J and clone size derive from that table, while D and trimming were established from the DNA sequence. The sample shows about 150,000 clones, roughly four fifths of them seen only once. CDR1 is GTSNPN, CDR2 SVGIG, per germline (reference sequence). This CDR3 is built from 15 residues. Deletions cut 4 bases from V and 3 bases from J, with 18 bases between. Material: peripheral blood. This rearrangement joins TRBV30 to TRBJ1-2; D ambiguous. The clonotype comes from a woman aged 55-70 years with COVID-19, enrolled during active disease. CDR3 coding DNA: TGTGCCTGGACTCCTGGTGGAGGTTATCACTATGGCTACACCTTC. The encoded protein is CAWTPGGGYHYGYTF.